The following is a TCR beta chain sequence with its context. Germline values: CDR1 SGHRS, CDR2 YFSETQ. V trimming: 4 bases; J trimming: 4 bases; junction bases outside the gene matches: 7. The CDR3 covers 16 residues. This record belongs to a study of blood T cell repertoires in COVID-19. At the level of the study: COVID-19 samples collected from the United States, Italy and Spain covered acute and convalescent phases. The cDNA or gDNA used as material had been derived from T cells, B-cell-depleted T cells, or PBMCs.

In the study's own analysis: Reference gene primers were amplified, and this amplification served to estimate nucleated cell counts. Libraries were prepared by immunoSEQ multiplex PCR; TCRdb keeps only in-frame clonotypes and omits some of them. V and J calls and clone size are as listed in that table; D and trimming were resolved from the DNA. The table shows about 110,000 clones, with more than 65% occurring only once. The clonotype was recovered from a woman of 80 years or more with active or convalescent COVID-19. The rearrangement links TRBV5-1 to TRBJ2-2, with 10 bases lining up with TRBD1. Sequences were obtained from peripheral blood. CDR3 sequence: CASSQTGTGATGELFF. The CDR3 DNA is TGCGCCAGCAGCCAAACCGGGACAGGGGCCACCGGGGAGCTGTTTTTT.